This T cell receptor beta chain came from a study of blood T cell repertoires in COVID-19. The wider study: Both acute and convalescent COVID-19 samples were obtained from the United States, Italy and Spain.

Only in-frame clones appear in the TCRdb table, and some are missing; sequencing was by immunoSEQ multiplex PCR. The table includes a few hundred thousand clones, 80% to 90% detected once. Either two negative PCRs, clearance, or symptom resolution qualified Cohort 3 donors as recovered. This clonotype originated in a man aged 18-30 years who had recovered from COVID-19. The sequenced sample consisted of PBMCs or T cells enriched from blood (not recorded which).

The CDR3 here is CASSPRDGTSYEQYF. The DNA of the CDR3 is TGTGCCAGCAGCCCGAGGGATGGAACCTCCTACGAGCAGTACTTC. This chain links TRBV7-9 with TRBJ2-7, with D perhaps TRBD2 (5 bases). This CDR3 contains 15 residues. CDR1 and CDR2 (germline): SEHNR, FQNEAQ (reference sequence). Trimming cost V 5 bases and J 0 bases, with 14 bases left between them.